The 30 T cell receptor beta chains below come from one sample, sequenced in a study of T-cell reconstitution after alpha-beta-depleted transplantation in children. The authors prepared the TCRbeta library with unique molecular identifiers. TCRdb processed the PCR reads anew with MiXCR; each CDR3 protein has one entry. The sample has approximately 350,000 distinct CDR3 sequences, about 9.3% seen once. Material: PBMCs from the stem cell graft donor, obtained from the stem cell graft. These receptors were taken from a human donor who donated a stem cell graft to a child with acute lymphoblastic leukemia.

Comment on this clonotype: One junction end does not reproduce the germline sequence, and a read error may be involved. The chain uses TRBV7-7 and TRBJ1-1; 8 nucleotides line up with TRBD1. Germline-derived CDR1 and CDR2 are SSHAT and FNYEAQ (reference sequence). The CDR3 consists of 15 residues. The chain's CDR3 is CASSLGYRGSTEAFF. CDR3 coding DNA: TGTGCTAGCAGCTTAGGTTACAGGGGGAGCACTGAAGCTTTCTTT.

V usage is TRBV5-1 and J usage is TRBJ2-2, with D possibly being TRBD2 (5 bases). The length of the CDR3 is 16 residues. Looked up from germline, CDR1 is SGHRS and CDR2 is YFSETQ. Trimming left V 4 bases short and J 1 base short, with 14 bases between. The CDR3 loop reads CASSPVVGRNTGELFF. CDR3 sequence (DNA): TGCGCCAGCAGCCCCGTGGTTGGGAGGAACACCGGGGAGCTGTTTTTT.

The chain couples TRBV4-1 to TRBJ2-2, with D possibly being TRBD2 (5 bases). This CDR3 comprises 14 residues. CDR1 and CDR2 from the germline V gene are MGHRA and YSYEKL. Trimming removed 4 bases at V and 2 bases at J, with 8 bases between. The CDR3 DNA sequence: TGCGCCAGCAGCCTGGGAGATAACACCGGGGAGCTGTTTTTT. Its protein product is CASSLGDNTGELFF.

This clonotype has a handful of counts. The V and J genes are TRBV9 and TRBJ2-3; D tentatively reads TRBD1 or TRBD2 (5 bases each). The CDR3 is made up of 15 amino acids. Germline CDR1 SGDLS, CDR2 YYNGEE. Trimming left V 0 bases short and J 3 bases short, with 11 bases between. The CDR3 reads CASSVGGQGTDTQYF. The CDR3 DNA is TGTGCCAGCAGCGTAGGCGGGCAGGGAACAGATACGCAGTATTTT. Together with reference TRBV9 and TRBJ2-3, the CDR3 gives the full variable domain: DSGVTQTPKHLITATGQRVTLRCSPRSGDLSVYWYQQSLDQGLQFLIQYYNGEERAKGNILERFSAQQFPDLHSELNLSSLELGDSALYFCASSVGGQGTDTQYFGPGTRLTVL.

CDR3 residues: CSDRQGATDTQYF. As DNA, the CDR3 is TGCAGCGATCGACAGGGGGCCACAGATACGCAGTATTTT. The chain couples TRBV29-1 to TRBJ2-3; 10 bases map to TRBD1. The CDR3 contains 13 residues. Germline V gene data show CDR1 as SQVTM and CDR2 as ANQGSEA. V lost 7 bases, J lost 2 bases, and 3 bases stayed unmatched.

This clonotype was detected only a few times. This chain uses TRBV7-2 with TRBJ2-5, with a possible D match to TRBD2 (6 bases). Trimming took off 5 bases at V and 5 bases at J, with 18 bases between the two ends. CDR3 length equals 15 residues. Germline CDR1 and CDR2: SGHTA and FQGNSA. The CDR3 reads CASSGGTSLGETQYF. The CDR3, as DNA: TGTGCCAGCAGCGGCGGGACGTCCCTGGGGGAGACCCAGTACTTC.

This clonotype was seen only a few times. V and J are TRBV12-3 or TRBV12-4 and TRBJ2-1; D remains ambiguous. V was pared by 8 bases and J by 4 bases, with 6 bases between. This CDR3 has 11 amino acids. The chain's CDR3 is CASGPYNEQFF. The CDR3 DNA sequence: TGTGCCAGCGGACCGTACAATGAGCAGTTCTTC.

The chain combines TRBV7-2 with TRBJ1-4, with D possibly matching TRBD1 (5 bases). The CDR3 consists of 16 residues. Trimming left V 5 bases short and J 8 bases short, with 21 bases between. Germline V lookup: CDR1 SGHTA, CDR2 FQGNSA. CDR3 in amino acids: CASSVYGGGRGEKLFF. CDR3 nucleotides: TGTGCCAGCAGCGTGTATGGCGGGGGGAGAGGCGAAAAACTGTTTTTT.

This clonotype was observed many times. This sequence joins TRBV5-1 and TRBJ2-7; TRBD1 matches 9 bases. The CDR3 has 15 residues. Germline V gives CDR1 SGHRS, CDR2 YFSETQ. V lost 5 bases to trimming and J lost 4 bases; unmatched junction nucleotides: 10. In DNA form, the CDR3 reads TGCGCCAGCAGACCCGGGACAGGGAGGGTATACGAGCAGTACTTC. It is translated as CASRPGTGRVYEQYF.

This clonotype was observed a handful of times. The chain employs TRBV12-3 or TRBV12-4 and TRBJ2-5, with 7 bases fitting TRBD2. CDR3 size: 13 residues. The V gene end was trimmed by 7 bases and the J gene end by 2 bases; junction bases not matched to a gene: 4. The DNA for the CDR3 is TGTGCCAGCACCGGGGGGAATCAAGAGACCCAGTACTTC. Translated, it gives CASTGGNQETQYF.

This chain connects TRBV5-1 to TRBJ2-4; D may be TRBD1 (6 bases). This CDR3 contains 14 residues. Deletions cut 0 bases from V and 6 bases from J, with 10 bases between. CDR1 and CDR2 from the germline V gene are SGHRS and YFSETQ. Here the CDR3 DNA reads TGCGCCAGCAGCTTGGAGGGCAGGGGAAACATTCAGTACTTC. Residues: CASSLEGRGNIQYF.

Ten or more counts support this clonotype. The rearrangement links TRBV20-1 to TRBJ2-7; the D gene is possibly TRBD2 (6 bases). Per the germline V gene, CDR1 is DFQATT and CDR2 is SNEGSKA (reference sequence). With 3 bases removed from V and 0 bases from J, the gap between germline ends came to 6 bases. The CDR3 loop spans 12 amino acids. CDR3 residues: CSASGSSYEQYF. In nucleotides, the CDR3 is TGCAGTGCTAGCGGGAGCTCCTACGAGCAGTACTTC.

A few counts support this clonotype. The chain carries TRBV6-1 and TRBJ2-1, with 8 positions matching TRBD2. In germline, CDR1 is MNHNS, CDR2 SASEGT. V dropped 1 base and J dropped 3; count of bases not matched to a gene: 5. CDR3 size: 16 residues. CDR3 in amino acids: CASSEEASGYYNEQFF. Written as DNA, the CDR3 is TGTGCCAGCAGTGAAGAGGCTAGCGGGTACTACAATGAGCAGTTCTTC.

CDR3 residues: CASSGGQGRIPYEQYF. The CDR3 DNA sequence: TGTGCCAGCAGCGGTGGACAGGGGAGGATCCCCTACGAGCAGTACTTC. The chain employs TRBV7-2 and TRBJ2-7; 9 bases match TRBD1. The CDR3 consists of 16 residues. The V gene's germline CDR1 is SGHTA and CDR2 FQGNSA. The ends lost 5 bases at V and 2 bases at J; junction bases unmatched: 10. Combining the CDR3 with reference TRBV7-2 and TRBJ2-7 gives the whole variable domain GAGVSQSPSNKVTEKGKDVELRCDPISGHTALYWYRQSLGQGLEFLIYFQGNSAPDKSGLPSDRFSAERTGGSVSTLTIQRTQQEDSAVYLCASSGGQGRIPYEQYFGPGTRLTVT.

The chain uses TRBV7-2 and TRBJ2-7, with a weak D call TRBD2 (6 bases). From germline, CDR1 is SGHTA and CDR2 FQGNSA. The CDR3 has 15 residues. V was clipped by 5 bases and J by 0 bases, with 14 bases between them. The CDR3 spells CASSGGTSSSYEQYF. The CDR3 DNA reads as TGTGCCAGCAGCGGCGGGACTTCGAGCTCCTACGAGCAGTACTTC. Full variable domain (remainder filled in from reference TRBV7-2 and TRBJ2-7): GAGVSQSPSNKVTEKGKDVELRCDPISGHTALYWYRQSLGQGLEFLIYFQGNSAPDKSGLPSDRFSAERTGGSVSTLTIQRTQQEDSAVYLCASSGGTSSSYEQYFGPGTRLTVT.

V usage is TRBV11-2 and J usage is TRBJ1-3; 7 bases map to TRBD1. The CDR3 contains 15 residues. Germline assignment: CDR1 SGHAT and CDR2 FQNNGV. The V gene end was trimmed by 5 bases and the J gene end by 3 bases; junction bases not matched to a gene: 7. The CDR3 reads CASSIRGQDGNTIYF. DNA for the CDR3: TGTGCCAGCAGCATAAGGGGGCAGGATGGAAACACCATATATTTT.

In its sample, this clonotype was seen many times. The chain has TRBV7-2 and TRBJ1-3; a possible D gene is TRBD1 (6 bases). The CDR3 contains 17 residues. V lost 5 bases and J 4 bases, leaving 21 bases between the germline ends. Germline CDR1 SGHTA, CDR2 FQGNSA. CDR3 coding DNA: TGTGCCAGCAGCCGGGACACCCTTTCGGTCACAGGAAACACCATATATTTT. This codes for CASSRDTLSVTGNTIYF.

The chain joins TRBV11-2 to TRBJ2-5; 11 bases agree with TRBD2. J lost 1 base, V lost 5 bases, and 15 bases had no gene match. The CDR3 has 19 residues. Germline V gives CDR1 SGHAT, CDR2 FQNNGV. The CDR3 nucleotides are TGTGCCAGCAGCGCCATTAGCCACGTGGGACTAGCGGTCCAAGAGACCCAGTACTTC. Its protein is CASSAISHVGLAVQETQYF.

The V call is TRBV28, the J call TRBJ1-5; 8 bases line up with TRBD1. The length of the CDR3 is 15 residues. V dropped 9 bases and J dropped 1; count of bases not matched to a gene: 8. Per the germline V gene, CDR1 is MDHEN and CDR2 is SYDVKM. The CDR3 nucleotides are TGTGCCAGTGTACCAGGGGGCCTAAGCAATCAGCCCCAGCATTTT. It yields the protein CASVPGGLSNQPQHF.

Note on this clonotype: The junction shows a germline mismatch at one end, possibly a read error. The CDR3: CSARDVGGVHPETKYF. The CDR3 bases are TGCAGTGCTAGAGATGTGGGGGGGGTTCATCCAGAGACCAAGTACTTC. V usage is TRBV20-1 and J usage is TRBJ2-5; 7 positions match TRBD2. Looked up from germline, CDR1 is DFQATT and CDR2 is SNEGSKA (reference sequence). CDR3 length: 16 amino acids.

The V gene is TRBV2, the J gene TRBJ2-5, with D possibly matching TRBD1 (6 bases). With 10 bases removed from V and 5 bases from J, the gap between germline ends came to 29 bases. Germline CDR1 and CDR2: SNHLY and FYNNEI. This CDR3 is 17 amino acids long. For the CDR3, the DNA is TGTGCCATCTGTTTAAATACAGGGCTTTCGATTGGGGAGACCCAGTACTTC. Translation gives CAICLNTGLSIGETQYF.

This clonotype has more than one count but fewer than ten. This rearrangement joins TRBV9 to TRBJ2-5, with D hard to call. V shed 0 bases and J shed 2 bases, with 8 bases lying between them. Looked up from germline, CDR1 is SGDLS and CDR2 is YYNGEE. CDR3 length: 14 residues. CDR3 sequence (DNA): TGTGCCAGCAGCGTAGCTATCGAACAAGAGACCCAGTACTTC. This encodes CASSVAIEQETQYF.

This clonotype was observed a few times. The chain joins TRBV5-1 to TRBJ2-5; tentative D call: TRBD1 (5 bases). This CDR3 spans 14 amino acids. The germline gives CDR1 SGHRS, CDR2 YFSETQ. Trimming took off 0 bases at V and 2 bases at J, with 8 bases between the two ends. The CDR3 nucleotides are TGCGCCAGCAGCTTGGGACAGCTTCAAGAGACCCAGTACTTC. Protein: CASSLGQLQETQYF.

This clonotype turned up a few times. The chain recombines TRBV7-9 with TRBJ1-1; a weak D match, TRBD1 (5 bases). V was pared by 4 bases and J by 3 bases, with 9 bases between. The CDR3 runs to 13 residues. Germline CDR1 is SEHNR and CDR2 is FQNEAQ (reference sequence). The CDR3, as DNA: TGTGCCAGCAGCTGGGGGGTACACACTGAAGCTTTCTTT. It encodes CASSWGVHTEAFF.

The chain joins TRBV30 to TRBJ2-5; 7 bases line up with TRBD2. J was trimmed by 1 base and V by 0 bases; bases with no gene match: 5. Per the germline V gene, CDR1 is GTSNPN and CDR2 is SVGIG (reference sequence). The CDR3 has 15 amino acids. As DNA, the CDR3 is TGTGCCTGGAGTGTACCGGCGGGAGCCCAAGAGACCCAGTACTTC. This gives the protein CAWSVPAGAQETQYF.

As for this clonotype: The junction does not match germline at one end; this may be a read error. This rearrangement joins TRBV15 to TRBJ2-7; D is perhaps TRBD2 (6 bases). This CDR3 comprises 16 residues. Per the germline V gene, CDR1 is LNHNV and CDR2 is YYDKDF (reference sequence). The CDR3 is CATSRGFLAYSYEQSF. The CDR3 region has the DNA TGTGCCACCAGCAGAGGTTTTCTAGCGTACTCCTACGAGCAGTCCTTC.

The genes are TRBV7-2 and TRBJ2-7; 12 bases match TRBD2. This CDR3 spans 17 amino acids. The ends lost 6 bases at V and 0 bases at J; junction bases unmatched: 9. Germline V lookup: CDR1 SGHTA, CDR2 FQGNSA. The CDR3 region has the DNA TGTGCCAGCAGTCGTTCTAGCGGGAGGGTGAGCTCCTACGAGCAGTACTTC. It is translated as CASSRSSGRVSSYEQYF.

With respect to this clonotype: A much more abundant neighbour one base away suggests this may be a read error. The chain uses TRBV7-9 and TRBJ2-3; D is unclear. This CDR3 comprises 13 residues. The V gene's germline CDR1 is SEHNR and CDR2 FQNEAQ (reference sequence). CDR3 loop: CASSPASTDTQCF. The CDR3 nucleotides are TGTGCCAGCAGCCCCGCAAGCACAGATACGCAGTGTTTT.

In this sample, this clonotype turned up many times. The V call is TRBV12-3 or TRBV12-4, the J call TRBJ2-7; 9 bases are a match to TRBD1. This CDR3 contains 13 residues. V lost 6 bases to trimming and J lost 2 bases; unmatched junction nucleotides: 2. The CDR3 loop is CASRGTGTYEQYF. As DNA, the CDR3 is TGTGCCAGCAGGGGGACAGGGACCTACGAGCAGTACTTC.

In this sample, this clonotype turned up a few times. The CDR3 coding sequence is TGTGCCAGCAGTTTCAGGGGGGAACTTGCCTACGAGCAGTACTTC. This codes for CASSFRGELAYEQYF. The rearrangement links TRBV28 to TRBJ2-7; tentative D call: TRBD1 (7 bases). The CDR3 runs 15 residues. Trimming cost V 3 bases and J 2 bases, with 14 bases left between them. The germline gives CDR1 MDHEN, CDR2 SYDVKM.